This T cell receptor beta chain originates from a study of T cell responses to AZD1222 COVID-19 vaccine. Assay used: immunoSEQ multiplex PCR; TCRdb lists only in-frame clones, some missing. The sample has about 140,000 clones; roughly 90% are singletons. The sample was peripheral blood, taken on day 0 of AZD1222 vaccination. The receptor comes from an adult in good health.

The CDR3 reads CASSQDRGLAGVLEQYF. DNA of the CDR3: TGTGCCAGCAGCCAAGATCGGGGACTAGCGGGGGTCCTGGAGCAGTACTTC. The rearrangement uses TRBV14 and TRBJ2-7; 14 bases line up with TRBD2. CDR3 length: 17 amino acids. V trimming: 0 bases; J trimming: 7 bases; junction bases outside the gene matches: 8. Germline values: CDR1 SGHDN, CDR2 FVKESK.